The 29 T cell receptor beta chains below were found in one sample sequenced in a study of CD8+CD57+ T cells in acquired aplastic anemia. According to the study, genomic DNA was the template for TCR beta VDJ and CDR3 profiling. Via MiXCR, TCRdb re-called the reads, giving one row per CDR3 protein. The repertoire holds roughly 300,000 distinct CDR3 sequences, with about 56% as singletons. The source material was sorted CD4+, CD8+, or CD8+CD57+ T cells (not recorded which) from PBMCs. These receptors all come from a human donor with severe aplastic anemia or a healthy control (not recorded which).

The sample holds many counts of this clonotype. The chain combines TRBV6-5 with TRBJ1-5; no reliable D call. The CDR3 is 12 amino acids. V lost 6 bases and J lost 6, with 9 bases in between. The germline V gene has CDR1 MNHEY and CDR2 SVGAGI. CDR3 DNA sequence: TGTGCCAGCAGGACCCCAGGTCAGCCCCAGCATTTT. Protein: CASRTPGQPQHF.

The table lists this clonotype with a few counts. A read error may produce the germline difference seen at one junction end. The rearrangement joins TRBV7-6 to TRBJ2-2, with a possible D match to TRBD2 (5 bases). Per germline, CDR1 SGHVS and CDR2 FNYEAQ. The CDR3 spans 14 residues. The CDR3 here is CASSLAGDTGELFF. The CDR3 region has the DNA TGTGCCAGCAGCTTAGCGGGCGACACCGGGGAGCTGTTTTTC.

This clonotype was seen a single time. The gene calls are TRBV7-9 and TRBJ1-6, with D unresolved. The CDR3 has 15 residues. CDR1 and CDR2 from the germline V gene are SEHNR and FQNEAQ (reference sequence). Trimming shortened V by 8 bases and J by 10 bases, and 21 bases separated the two germline ends. Here the CDR3 DNA reads TGTGCCAGCTCTCTTGACTGGGCAGGAGGGTCACCCCTCCACTTT. It encodes CASSLDWAGGSPLHF.

The sample holds many counts of this clonotype. The rearrangement links TRBV5-1 to TRBJ1-1; 7 bases fit TRBD1. The germline gives CDR1 SGHRS, CDR2 YFSETQ. After removal of 2 bases from V and 0 bases from J, the junction contained 10 bases not matched to a gene. This CDR3 contains 17 residues. Here the CDR3 DNA reads TGCGCCAGCAGCTTCTATCCGGGACAGAGCATGAACACTGAAGCTTTCTTT. Its translation: CASSFYPGQSMNTEAFF.

This clonotype was seen many times. V and J are TRBV20-1 and TRBJ2-4; D ambiguous. Trimming shortened V by 5 bases and J by 8 bases, and 10 bases separated the two germline ends. The CDR3 covers 11 residues. The germline gives CDR1 DFQATT, CDR2 SNEGSKA (reference sequence). CDR3 amino acids: CSAWQLDIQYF. The DNA of the CDR3 is TGCAGTGCTTGGCAGTTGGACATTCAGTACTTC.

The rearrangement uses TRBV7-3 and TRBJ2-1, with a weak D call TRBD2 (6 bases). Germline V gene data show CDR1 as SGHTA and CDR2 as FQGTGA. The length of the CDR3 is 15 residues. Trimming removed 5 bases at V and 3 bases at J, with 14 bases between. CDR3 residues: CASSTKVADYNEQFF. The CDR3, as DNA: TGTGCCAGCAGCACGAAGGTAGCGGACTACAATGAGCAGTTCTTC.

This clonotype was counted many times. The V and J genes are TRBV19 and TRBJ1-2; tentatively, D is TRBD1 (6 bases). Germline V gives CDR1 LNHDA, CDR2 SQIVND (reference sequence). This CDR3 contains 14 residues. The CDR3: CTNPSGHPGHGYTF. The CDR3 DNA reads as TGTACTAATCCTTCGGGACATCCGGGACATGGCTACACCTTC.

This clonotype was seen ten or more times. V usage is TRBV7-2 and J usage is TRBJ1-2; D remains unclear. This CDR3 has 13 amino acids. The V end was cut by 5 bases, the J end by 2 bases, with 9 bases between. Germline CDR1 reads SGHTA; CDR2 reads FQGNSA. The CDR3 region is CASSADVNYGYTF. The CDR3 nucleotides read TGTGCCAGCAGCGCGGACGTAAACTATGGCTACACCTTC.

This clonotype was seen at least ten times. The genes are TRBV12-3 or TRBV12-4 and TRBJ1-1, with 9 bases identical to TRBD1. Trimming cost V 1 base and J 6 bases; bases outside gene matches: 9. CDR3 length: 16 amino acids. CDR3 sequence reads: CASSLGLGQGGPEAFF. CDR3 nucleotides: TGTGCCAGCAGTTTAGGTTTGGGACAGGGAGGCCCTGAAGCTTTCTTT.

V is TRBV7-8 and J is TRBJ1-2, with D possibly matching TRBD1 (5 bases). The germline gives CDR1 SGHVS, CDR2 FQNEAQ. The CDR3 spans 15 residues. V was clipped by 5 bases and J by 0 bases, with 13 bases between them. CDR3 sequence reads: CASSPWGGANYGYTF. The CDR3 nucleotides are TGTGCCAGCAGCCCCTGGGGCGGTGCTAACTATGGCTACACCTTC.

The CDR3 region has the DNA TGTGCCAGCAGCCTACAGGGCATGAGCGAGCAGTACTTC. The encoded protein is CASSLQGMSEQYF. The V and J genes are TRBV7-8 and TRBJ2-7; D is perhaps TRBD1 (6 bases). V shed 5 bases and J shed 6 bases, with 14 bases lying between them. This CDR3 is 13 amino acids long. The germline V gene has CDR1 SGHVS and CDR2 FQNEAQ.

This clonotype has a count of ten or more. This chain joins TRBV19 and TRBJ2-3; 9 bases match TRBD1. CDR3 length equals 14 residues. The germline V gene has CDR1 LNHDA and CDR2 SQIVND (reference sequence). V lost 6 bases, J lost 3 bases, and 4 bases stayed unmatched. CDR3 DNA: TGTGCCAGTAGGAACAGGGGGCGGACAGATACGCAGTATTTT. Its protein is CASRNRGRTDTQYF.

This clonotype was recorded only once. One end of the junction fails to match germline, which may point to a read error. The V call is TRBV5-1, the J call TRBJ2-5; 13 bases align to TRBD2. CDR1 is SGHRS and CDR2 is YFSETQ in the germline V gene. The CDR3 runs 17 residues. CDR3 protein: CASSSGLAGLAQETQYF. The DNA of the CDR3 is TGCGCTAGCAGCTCGGGACTAGCGGGACTGGCCCAAGAGACCCAGTACTTC. The variable domain in full, with the rest retrieved from reference TRBV5-1 and TRBJ2-5, is KAGVTQTPRYLIKTRGQQVTLSCSPISGHRSVSWYQQTPGQGLQFLFEYFSETQRNKGNFPGRFSGRQFSNSRSEMNVSTLELGDSALYLCASSSGLAGLAQETQYFGPGTRLLVL.

This clonotype came up many times. The gene calls are TRBV3-1 and TRBJ1-2; TRBD1 is a possible D gene (5 bases). The CDR3 extends over 16 amino acids. V was clipped by 4 bases and J by 8 bases, with 23 bases between them. From germline, CDR1 is LGHDT and CDR2 YNNKEL (reference sequence). The CDR3 loop reads CASSLEGPGASYGYTF. The CDR3 nucleotides read TGTGCCAGCAGCCTAGAGGGGCCTGGAGCGAGTTACGGCTACACCTTC.

J is TRBJ2-2 and V is TRBV18, with D possibly matching TRBD1 (5 bases). CDR3 length: 13 residues. Per germline, CDR1 KGHSH and CDR2 LQKENI. Trimming took off 10 bases at V and 2 bases at J, with 11 bases between the two ends. The CDR3 sequence: CATLQGNTGELFF. The CDR3 region has the DNA TGTGCCACTTTGCAGGGAAACACCGGGGAGCTGTTTTTT.

V usage is TRBV13 and J usage is TRBJ2-1; tentative D call: TRBD2 (5 bases). The CDR3 loop spans 15 amino acids. CDR1 PRHDT and CDR2 FYEKMQ come from the germline V gene (reference sequence). V lost 0 bases, J lost 8 bases, and 14 bases lay in between. The CDR3 bases are TGTGCCAGCAGCTTAGGCCTTGGGCGGGTTGATGAGCAGTTCTTC. Amino acids: CASSLGLGRVDEQFF.

There are many counts of this clonotype. The chain is built from TRBV5-1 and TRBJ1-1; D is uncertain. This CDR3 is built from 13 residues. Germline-derived CDR1 and CDR2 are SGHRS and YFSETQ. V gave up 3 bases and J gave up 1 base, with 7 bases separating them. The CDR3 sequence is CASSSAGNTEAFF. The DNA of the CDR3 is TGCGCCAGCAGCTCGGCCGGGAACACTGAAGCTTTCTTT.

The chain uses TRBV27 and TRBJ1-1; no reliable D call. V lost 5 bases and J 0 bases, leaving 13 bases between the germline ends. This CDR3 region has 15 residues. CDR1 and CDR2 from the germline V gene are MNHEY and SMNVEV (reference sequence). This chain's CDR3 is CASSRRWQLNTEAFF. The CDR3 coding sequence is TGTGCCAGCAGTCGCCGTTGGCAGCTGAACACTGAAGCTTTCTTT.

This clonotype turned up a few times. V gene TRBV15 combines with J gene TRBJ2-1; D is ambiguous. The germline gives CDR1 LNHNV, CDR2 YYDKDF (reference sequence). This CDR3 has 15 residues. V gave up 1 base and J gave up 0 bases, with 7 bases separating them. The CDR3 loop is CATSRGRFSYNEQFF. The CDR3 region has the DNA TGTGCCACCAGCAGAGGACGGTTCTCCTACAATGAGCAGTTCTTC.

The chain carries TRBV19 and TRBJ2-3, with D unresolved. The CDR3 length is 14 residues. Deletions cut 6 bases from V and 1 base from J, with 11 bases between. From germline, CDR1 is LNHDA and CDR2 SQIVND (reference sequence). CDR3 DNA sequence: TGTGCCAGTAGAGTGGGGATGGGCACAGATACGCAGTATTTT. Its translation: CASRVGMGTDTQYF.

This rearrangement joins TRBV7-8 to TRBJ1-1; TRBD1 matches 9 bases. Germline CDR1 reads SGHVS; CDR2 reads FQNEAQ. V lost 5 bases to trimming and J lost 3 bases; unmatched junction nucleotides: 7. This CDR3 contains 15 residues. The CDR3 spells CASSRYRGLDTEAFF. The CDR3, as DNA: TGTGCCAGCAGCCGTTACAGGGGGCTCGACACTGAAGCTTTCTTT.

This clonotype has just one count. The chain couples TRBV5-8 to TRBJ1-2, with 8 positions matching TRBD1. With V trimmed by 2 bases and J by 3 bases, 12 bases remained unmatched. Germline V CDR1 and CDR2: SGHTS, YDEGEE. This CDR3 comprises 17 residues. CDR3 sequence reads: CASSFLDRGLAHYGYTF. The DNA for the CDR3 is TGTGCCAGCAGCTTCCTCGACAGGGGTTTGGCTCACTATGGCTACACCTTC.

The V gene is TRBV5-4, the J gene TRBJ2-7; 12 bases match TRBD1. Germline CDR1 and CDR2: SGHNT and YYREEE (reference sequence). The V segment lost 3 bases and the J segment 5 bases; nucleotides outside the gene matches: 3. The CDR3 sequence is 14 residues long. CDR3 in DNA: TGTGCCAGCAGCTCAGGGACAGGGGGCAACGAGCAGTACTTC. This sequence encodes CASSSGTGGNEQYF.

This clonotype was found a few times. The V gene is TRBV2, the J gene TRBJ2-3; D may correspond to TRBD1 or TRBD2 (6 bases each). The ends were cut back, 6 bases at V and 2 bases at J, with 18 bases in the middle. Germline V lookup: CDR1 SNHLY, CDR2 FYNNEI. The CDR3 contains 16 residues. CDR3 sequence reads: CASSHRVAGLTDTQYF. CDR3 DNA: TGTGCCAGCAGCCACAGGGTGGCGGGACTCACAGATACGCAGTATTTT.

The chain is built from TRBV20-1 and TRBJ2-7; 8 nucleotides agree with TRBD1. This CDR3 region has 14 residues. The germline V gene has CDR1 DFQATT and CDR2 SNEGSKA (reference sequence). V lost 2 bases and J lost 5; bases outside the gene matches: 8. The CDR3 reads CSARPETGDHEQYF. In DNA, the CDR3 is TGCAGTGCTAGACCCGAGACAGGGGACCACGAGCAGTACTTC.

This clonotype was found many times. The rearrangement uses TRBV6-5 and TRBJ2-3; TRBD2 might be the D (6 bases). Between the trimmed V and J ends, which lost 7 bases and 1 base, there was a span of 12 bases. The CDR3 totals 14 residues. Germline V gene lookup returns CDR1 MNHEY and CDR2 SVGAGI. This CDR3 reads CASTPWGGTDTQYF. The CDR3 bases are TGTGCCAGCACTCCGTGGGGGGGCACAGATACGCAGTATTTT.

This sequence joins TRBV7-6 and TRBJ1-1; D unresolved. The length of the CDR3 is 14 residues. Trimming cost V 0 bases and J 6 bases, with 11 bases left between them. Germline CDR1 is SGHVS and CDR2 is FNYEAQ. CDR3 DNA: TGTGCCAGCAGCTTAGCCGCCTCGTTCGCTGAAGCTTTCTTT. It is translated as CASSLAASFAEAFF.

As for this clonotype: The conserved closing phenylalanine or tryptophan is absent in this CDR3, likely reflecting a read error. Because the CDR3's place on the DNA is in doubt, the DNA is left out and the CDR3 is given as listed by TCRdb. The chain links TRBV19 to TRBJ1-1; the D call of TRBD1 is as the table states it, not checked on the DNA. CDR1 LNHDA and CDR2 SQIVND come from the germline V gene (reference sequence). Counting both end residues, the CDR3 totals 10 amino acids. CDR3 residues: CASSIPGPLS.

This chain joins TRBV30 and TRBJ1-4, with 8 bases lining up with TRBD1. V was clipped by 6 bases and J by 4 bases; unmatched bases: 4. Germline V gene data show CDR1 as GTSNPN and CDR2 as SVGIG (reference sequence). This CDR3 is built from 13 residues. CDR3 nucleotide sequence: TGTGCCTGTAAACAGGGGGGTAATGAAAAACTGTTTTTT. Translating gives CACKQGGNEKLFF.